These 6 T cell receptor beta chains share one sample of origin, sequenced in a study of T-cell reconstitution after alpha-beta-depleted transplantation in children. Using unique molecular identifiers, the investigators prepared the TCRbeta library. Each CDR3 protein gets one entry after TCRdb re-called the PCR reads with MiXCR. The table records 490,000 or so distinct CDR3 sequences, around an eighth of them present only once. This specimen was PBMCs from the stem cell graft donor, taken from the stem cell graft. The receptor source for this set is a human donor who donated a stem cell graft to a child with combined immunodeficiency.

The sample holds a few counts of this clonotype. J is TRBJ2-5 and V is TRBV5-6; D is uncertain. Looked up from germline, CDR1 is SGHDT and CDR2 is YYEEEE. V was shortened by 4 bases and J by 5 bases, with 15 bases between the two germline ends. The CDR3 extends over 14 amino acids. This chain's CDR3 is CASSPDPPVETQYF. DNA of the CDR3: TGTGCCAGCAGCCCCGACCCCCCGGTGGAGACCCAGTACTTC. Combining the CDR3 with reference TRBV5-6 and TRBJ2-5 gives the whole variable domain DAGVTQSPTHLIKTRGQQVTLRCSPKSGHDTVSWYQQALGQGPQFIFQYYEEEERQRGNFPDRFSGHQFPNYSSELNVNALLLGDSALYLCASSPDPPVETQYFGPGTRLLVL.

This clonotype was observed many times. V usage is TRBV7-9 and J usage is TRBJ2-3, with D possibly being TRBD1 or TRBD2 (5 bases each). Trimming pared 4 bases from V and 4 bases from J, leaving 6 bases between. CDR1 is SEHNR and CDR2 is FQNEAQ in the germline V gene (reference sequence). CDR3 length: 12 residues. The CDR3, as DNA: TGTGCCAGCAGCTGGGGACCAGATACGCAGTATTTT. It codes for CASSWGPDTQYF.

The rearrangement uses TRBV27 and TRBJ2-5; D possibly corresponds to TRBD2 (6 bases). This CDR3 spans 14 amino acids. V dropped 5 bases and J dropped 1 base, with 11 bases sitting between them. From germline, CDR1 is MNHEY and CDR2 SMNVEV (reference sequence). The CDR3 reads CASSKGLPQETQYF. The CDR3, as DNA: TGTGCCAGCAGTAAAGGACTACCCCAAGAGACCCAGTACTTC.

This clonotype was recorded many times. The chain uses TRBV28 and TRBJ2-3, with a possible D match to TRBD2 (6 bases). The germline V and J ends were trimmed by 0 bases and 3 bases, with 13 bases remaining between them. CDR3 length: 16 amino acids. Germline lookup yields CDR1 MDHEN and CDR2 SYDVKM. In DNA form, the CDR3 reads TGTGCCAGCAGTTTATGGGGGAGGCTGGTTACAGATACGCAGTATTTT. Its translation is CASSLWGRLVTDTQYF. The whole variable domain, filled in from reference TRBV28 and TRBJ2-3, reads DVKVTQSSRYLVKRTGEKVFLECVQDMDHENMFWYRQDPGLGLRLIYFSYDVKMKEKGDIPEGYSVSREKKERFSLILESASTNQTSMYLCASSLWGRLVTDTQYFGPGTRLTVL.

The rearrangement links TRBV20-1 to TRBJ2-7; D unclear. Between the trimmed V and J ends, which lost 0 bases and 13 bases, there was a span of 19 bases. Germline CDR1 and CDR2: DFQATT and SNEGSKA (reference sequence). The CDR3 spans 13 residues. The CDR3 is CSARDFEVYREYF. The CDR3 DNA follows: TGCAGTGCTAGAGATTTTGAGGTGTACCGAGAATACTTC.

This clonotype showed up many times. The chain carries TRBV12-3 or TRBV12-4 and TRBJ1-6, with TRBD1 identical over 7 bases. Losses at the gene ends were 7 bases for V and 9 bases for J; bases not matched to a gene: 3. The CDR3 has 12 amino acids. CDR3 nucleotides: TGTGCCAGCACCGCAGGGGGTTCACCCCTCCACTTT. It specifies CASTAGGSPLHF.